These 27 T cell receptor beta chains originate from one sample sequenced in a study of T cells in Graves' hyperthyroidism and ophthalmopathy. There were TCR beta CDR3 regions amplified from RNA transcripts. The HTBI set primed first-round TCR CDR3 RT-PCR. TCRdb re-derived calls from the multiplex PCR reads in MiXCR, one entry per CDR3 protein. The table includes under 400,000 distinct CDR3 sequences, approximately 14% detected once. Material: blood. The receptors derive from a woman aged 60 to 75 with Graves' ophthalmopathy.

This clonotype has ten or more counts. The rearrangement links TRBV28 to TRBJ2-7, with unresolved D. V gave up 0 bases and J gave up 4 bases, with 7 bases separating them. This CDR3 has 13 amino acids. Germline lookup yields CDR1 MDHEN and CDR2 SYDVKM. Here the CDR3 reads CASSLWVPYEQYF. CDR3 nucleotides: TGTGCCAGCAGTTTATGGGTCCCTTACGAGCAGTACTTC.

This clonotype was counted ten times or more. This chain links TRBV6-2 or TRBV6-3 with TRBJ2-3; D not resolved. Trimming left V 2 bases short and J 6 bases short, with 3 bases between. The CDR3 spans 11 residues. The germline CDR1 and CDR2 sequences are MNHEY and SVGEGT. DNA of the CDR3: TGTGCCAGCAGTTACGGGGATACGCAGTATTTT. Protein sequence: CASSYGDTQYF.

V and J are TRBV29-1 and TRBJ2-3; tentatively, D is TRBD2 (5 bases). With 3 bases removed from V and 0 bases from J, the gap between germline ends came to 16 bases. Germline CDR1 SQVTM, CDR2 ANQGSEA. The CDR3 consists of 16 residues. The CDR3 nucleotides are TGCAGCGTTGAGTACGCGACTACCACTAGCACAGATACGCAGTATTTT. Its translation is CSVEYATTTSTDTQYF.

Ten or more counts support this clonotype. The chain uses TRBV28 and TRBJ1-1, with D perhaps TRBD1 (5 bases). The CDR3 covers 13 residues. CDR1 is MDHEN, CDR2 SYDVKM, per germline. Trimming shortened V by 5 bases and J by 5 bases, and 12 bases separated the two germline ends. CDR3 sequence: CASSRQGVTEAFF. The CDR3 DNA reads TGTGCCAGCAGTCGGCAGGGTGTAACTGAAGCTTTCTTT.

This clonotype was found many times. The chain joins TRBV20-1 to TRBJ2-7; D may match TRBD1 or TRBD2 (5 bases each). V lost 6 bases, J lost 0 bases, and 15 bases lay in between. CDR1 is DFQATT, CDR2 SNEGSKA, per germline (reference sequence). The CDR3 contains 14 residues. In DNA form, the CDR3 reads TGCAGTGCCAGACCGGGACCCATCTCCTACGAGCAGTACTTC. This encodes CSARPGPISYEQYF.

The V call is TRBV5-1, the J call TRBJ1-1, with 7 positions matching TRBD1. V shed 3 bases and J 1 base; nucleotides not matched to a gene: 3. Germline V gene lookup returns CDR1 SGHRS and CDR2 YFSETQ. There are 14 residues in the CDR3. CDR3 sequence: CASSSGQENTEAFF. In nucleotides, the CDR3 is TGCGCCAGCAGCTCTGGACAGGAGAACACTGAAGCTTTCTTT. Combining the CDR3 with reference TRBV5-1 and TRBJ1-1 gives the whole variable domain KAGVTQTPRYLIKTRGQQVTLSCSPISGHRSVSWYQQTPGQGLQFLFEYFSETQRNKGNFPGRFSGRQFSNSRSEMNVSTLELGDSALYLCASSSGQENTEAFFGQGTRLTVV.

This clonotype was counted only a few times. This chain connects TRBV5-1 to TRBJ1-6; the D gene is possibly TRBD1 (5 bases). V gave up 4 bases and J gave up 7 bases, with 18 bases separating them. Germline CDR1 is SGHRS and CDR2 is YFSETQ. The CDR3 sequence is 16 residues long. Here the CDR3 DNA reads TGCGCCAGCAGCCCGGTGGACAACCTGGGGAATTCACCCCTCCACTTT. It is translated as CASSPVDNLGNSPLHF.

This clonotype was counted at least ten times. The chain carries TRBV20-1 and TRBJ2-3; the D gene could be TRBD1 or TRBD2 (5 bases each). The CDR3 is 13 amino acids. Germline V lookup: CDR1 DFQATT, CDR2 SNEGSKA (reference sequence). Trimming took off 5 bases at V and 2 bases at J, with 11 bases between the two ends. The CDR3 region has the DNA TGCAGTGCTTATACCGGGGCCACAGATACGCAGTATTTT. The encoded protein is CSAYTGATDTQYF.

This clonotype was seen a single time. The CDR3 DNA follows: TGTGCCAGCAGTTACCTCCGGGCCATCCTAGAGACCCAGTACTTC. As protein: CASSYLRAILETQYF. V and J are TRBV6-2 or TRBV6-3 and TRBJ2-5; D is unresolved. This CDR3 region has 15 residues. V was trimmed by 2 bases and J by 4 bases, leaving 14 bases between them. Germline assignment: CDR1 MNHEY and CDR2 SVGEGT.

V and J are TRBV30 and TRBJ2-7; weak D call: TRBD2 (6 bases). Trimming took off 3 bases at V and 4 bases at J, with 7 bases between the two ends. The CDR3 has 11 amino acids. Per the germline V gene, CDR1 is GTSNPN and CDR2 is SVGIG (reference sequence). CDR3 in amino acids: CAWSGGYEQYF. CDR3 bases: TGTGCCTGGAGCGGGGGATACGAGCAGTACTTC.

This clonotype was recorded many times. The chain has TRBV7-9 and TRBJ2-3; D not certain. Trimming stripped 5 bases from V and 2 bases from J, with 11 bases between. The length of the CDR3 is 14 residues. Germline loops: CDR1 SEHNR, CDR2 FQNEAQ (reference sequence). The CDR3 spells CASSQFKPTDTQYF. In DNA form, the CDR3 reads TGTGCCAGCAGCCAATTCAAACCCACAGATACGCAGTATTTT.

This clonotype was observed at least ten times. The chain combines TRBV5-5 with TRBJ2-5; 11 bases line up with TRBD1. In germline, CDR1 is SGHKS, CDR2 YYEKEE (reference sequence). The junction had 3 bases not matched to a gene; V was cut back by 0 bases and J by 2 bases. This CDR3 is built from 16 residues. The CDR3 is CASSLGGTGGQETQYF. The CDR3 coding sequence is TGTGCCAGCAGCTTGGGTGGGACAGGGGGACAAGAGACCCAGTACTTC.

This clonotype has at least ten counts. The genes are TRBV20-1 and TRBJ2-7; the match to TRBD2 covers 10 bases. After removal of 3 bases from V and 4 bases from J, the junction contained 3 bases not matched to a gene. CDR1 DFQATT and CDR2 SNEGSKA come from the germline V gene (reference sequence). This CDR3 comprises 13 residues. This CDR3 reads CSARVAGGYEQYF. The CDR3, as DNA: TGCAGTGCTAGGGTAGCGGGAGGTTACGAGCAGTACTTC.

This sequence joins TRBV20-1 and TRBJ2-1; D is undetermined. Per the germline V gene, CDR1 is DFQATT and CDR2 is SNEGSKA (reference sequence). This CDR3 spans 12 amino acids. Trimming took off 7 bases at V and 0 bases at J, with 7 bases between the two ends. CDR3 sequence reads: CSGLRSYNEQFF. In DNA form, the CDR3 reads TGCAGTGGACTCCGCTCCTACAATGAGCAGTTCTTC.

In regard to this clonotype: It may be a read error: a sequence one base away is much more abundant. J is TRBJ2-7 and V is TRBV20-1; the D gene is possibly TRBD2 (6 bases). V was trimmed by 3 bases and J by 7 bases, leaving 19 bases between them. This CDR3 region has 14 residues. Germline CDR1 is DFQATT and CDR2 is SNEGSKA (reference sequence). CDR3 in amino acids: CSARRGSLGEEQYF. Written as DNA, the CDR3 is TGCAGTGCTAGGCGGGGATCCCTCGGTGAGGAGCAGTACTTC.

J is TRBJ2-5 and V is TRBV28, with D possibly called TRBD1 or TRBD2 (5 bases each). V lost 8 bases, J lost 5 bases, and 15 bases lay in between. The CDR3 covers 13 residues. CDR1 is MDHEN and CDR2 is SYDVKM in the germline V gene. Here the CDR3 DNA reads TGTGCCAGCCGGCCTGGGGGAAGGGAGACCCAGTACTTC. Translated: CASRPGGRETQYF.

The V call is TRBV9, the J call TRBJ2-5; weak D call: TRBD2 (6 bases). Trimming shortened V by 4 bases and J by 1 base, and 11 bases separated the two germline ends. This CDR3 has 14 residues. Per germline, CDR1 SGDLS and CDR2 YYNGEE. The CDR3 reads CASSRGTFQETQYF. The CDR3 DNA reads TGTGCCAGCAGCCGCGGGACCTTCCAAGAGACCCAGTACTTC.

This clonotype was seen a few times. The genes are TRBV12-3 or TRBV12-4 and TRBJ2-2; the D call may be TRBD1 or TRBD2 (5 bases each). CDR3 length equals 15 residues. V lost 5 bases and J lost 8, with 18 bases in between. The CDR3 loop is CASSRGPLDFGELFF. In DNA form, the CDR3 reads TGTGCCAGCAGTCGGGGCCCTCTCGATTTTGGGGAGCTGTTTTTT.

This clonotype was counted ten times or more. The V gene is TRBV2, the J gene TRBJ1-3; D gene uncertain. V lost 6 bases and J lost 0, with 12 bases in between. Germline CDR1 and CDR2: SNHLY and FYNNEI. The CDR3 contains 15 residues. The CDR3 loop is CASRTGRLSGNTIYF. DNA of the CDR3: TGTGCCAGCAGGACCGGACGGCTCTCTGGAAACACCATATATTTT.

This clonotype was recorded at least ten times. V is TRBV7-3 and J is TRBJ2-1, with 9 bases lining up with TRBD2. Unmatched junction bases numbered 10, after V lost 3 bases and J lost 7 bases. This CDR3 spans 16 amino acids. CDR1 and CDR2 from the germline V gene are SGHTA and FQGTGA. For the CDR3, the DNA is TGTGCCAGCAGCTTCCAGCCGGGACTAGCTAATAATGAGCAGTTCTTC. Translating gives CASSFQPGLANNEQFF.

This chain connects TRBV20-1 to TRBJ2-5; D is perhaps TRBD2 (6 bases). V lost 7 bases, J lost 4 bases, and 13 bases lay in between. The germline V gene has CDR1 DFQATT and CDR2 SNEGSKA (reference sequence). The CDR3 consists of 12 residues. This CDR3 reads CSGGLLRETQYF. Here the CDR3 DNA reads TGCAGTGGGGGACTTTTGCGAGAGACCCAGTACTTC.

DNA for the CDR3: TGCAGCGTTGGGGGGACTAGATTCGGTTATGAGCAGTTCTTC. Translating it yields CSVGGTRFGYEQFF. The genes are TRBV29-1 and TRBJ2-1; 8 nucleotides line up with TRBD2. With 4 bases clipped from V and 8 bases from J, the junction kept 10 bases outside the gene matches. The CDR3 sequence is 14 residues long. Looked up from germline, CDR1 is SQVTM and CDR2 is ANQGSEA.

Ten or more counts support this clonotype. CDR3 residues: CASIEDSYNEQFF. CDR3 nucleotide sequence: TGTGCCAGCATTGAGGACTCCTACAATGAGCAGTTCTTC. The chain couples TRBV6-1 to TRBJ2-1; the D is unclear. Germline loops: CDR1 MNHNS, CDR2 SASEGT. The CDR3 runs to 13 residues. Deletions cut 7 bases from V and 0 bases from J, with 7 bases between.

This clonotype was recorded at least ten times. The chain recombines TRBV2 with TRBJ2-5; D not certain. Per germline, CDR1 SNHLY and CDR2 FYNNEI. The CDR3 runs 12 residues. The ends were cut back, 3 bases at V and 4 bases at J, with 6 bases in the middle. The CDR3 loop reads CASSDITETQYF. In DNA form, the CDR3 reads TGTGCCAGCAGTGACATCACAGAGACCCAGTACTTC.

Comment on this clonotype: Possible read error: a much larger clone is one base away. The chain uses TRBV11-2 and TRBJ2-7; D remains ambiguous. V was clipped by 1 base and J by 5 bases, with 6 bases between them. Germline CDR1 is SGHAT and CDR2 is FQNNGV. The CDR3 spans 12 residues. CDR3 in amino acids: CASSLVGNEQYF. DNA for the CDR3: TGTGCCAGCAGCTTAGTGGGGAACGAGCAGTACTTC. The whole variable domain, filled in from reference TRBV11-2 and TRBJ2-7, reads EAGVAQSPRYKIIEKRQSVAFWCNPISGHATLYWYQQILGQGPKLLIQFQNNGVVDDSQLPKDRFSAERLKGVDSTLKIQPAKLEDSAVYLCASSLVGNEQYFGPGTRLTVT.

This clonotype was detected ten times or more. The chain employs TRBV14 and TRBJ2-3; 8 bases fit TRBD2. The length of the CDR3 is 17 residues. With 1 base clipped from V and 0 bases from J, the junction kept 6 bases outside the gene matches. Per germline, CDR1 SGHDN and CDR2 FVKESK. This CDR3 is CASSQGMTSVSTDTQYF. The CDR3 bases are TGTGCCAGCAGCCAAGGGATGACTAGCGTAAGCACAGATACGCAGTATTTT.

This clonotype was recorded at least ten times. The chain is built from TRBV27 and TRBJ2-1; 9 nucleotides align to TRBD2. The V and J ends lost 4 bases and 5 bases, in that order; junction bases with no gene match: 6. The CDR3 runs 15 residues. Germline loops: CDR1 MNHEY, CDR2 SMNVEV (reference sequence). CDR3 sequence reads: CASSYVTSGNNEQFF. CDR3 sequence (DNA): TGTGCCAGCAGTTACGTGACTAGCGGAAACAATGAGCAGTTCTTC.